The clone carrying this T cell receptor beta chain came up a few times. Its antigen is unidentified. The same CDR3 can be traced to other DNA sequences in this sample. These data originate in a study of shared clonotypes between healthy human individuals. Study-level background: Researchers assigned three CD4 naive, three CD4 memory, two CD8 naive and one CD8 memory plate to each donor.

Clones were sequenced by immunoSEQ multiplex PCR, and TCRdb holds only the in-frame ones, with some missing. The data hold about 2 million clones, with approximately 95% observed a single time. The study, taken as a whole, reports: The authors sampled blood alone, and tissue repertoires likely differ. Sharing across a few donors was seen in 4% to 6.5% of naive CD4 clonotypes.

The CDR3 consists of 13 residues. The V end was cut by 0 bases, the J end by 5 bases, with 8 bases between. The germline V gene has CDR1 SGHRS and CDR2 YFSETQ. Adult Caucasians living in Nashville, Tennessee made up all of the donors. Sequencing input: naive CD4+ T cells sorted from blood. Subset defined: CD45RA+ positively selected. The chain carries TRBV5-1 and TRBJ2-5; D uncertain. This receptor was obtained from a man aged 18 to 35 in good health. CDR3 coding DNA: TGCGCCAGCAGCTTGGGGGGTGGCGAGACCCAGTACTTC. Encoded protein: CASSLGGGETQYF.